This T cell receptor (beta chain) appears in the sequencing data of a study of vaccination and CD4 T cells after COVID-19 (dated by TCRdb to 2022 to 2024). In the study overall: SARS-CoV-2 positivity had been established in the convalescent patients by nasal swab PCR, and mild disease was recorded in several of these patients and severe disease in one. The convalescent cohort comprised six males and four females, including two Hispanic individuals, seven Caucasians, two Asians and one multiracial person. Participants got two doses of the Pfizer-BioNTech BNT162b2 vaccine (n=8) or two doses of the Moderna mRNA-1273 vaccine (n=2). Post-COVID blood samples from convalescent patients were collected a median of roughly 100 days after diagnosis, with a range of about 35 to 180 days. Post-vaccine blood samples were collected a median of approximately eleven weeks after the second vaccine dose, ranging from about 13 to 250 days. Overlapping spike peptide pools from SARS-CoV-2 and from the common cold coronaviruses HCoV-NL63, HCoV-OC43 and HCoV-229E were used as culture stimuli. As controls, cultures received a CEFX viral epitope pool (the positive control), an HIV-1 Nef peptide pool (the negative control), or no peptide at all. In under 13 COVID-19 convalescent patients and a few infection-naive healthy vaccine recipients, researchers compared the spike-specific CD4+ TCR repertoire from before mRNA vaccination with the repertoire from after.

Receptors were amplified or captured by PCR. TCR sequencing of DNA from cultured CD4+ T cells used the Oncomine TCR Beta short-read assay at the Johns Hopkins FTIC core. The QIAamp micro DNA kit was used to extract genomic DNA from the cultured CD4+ T cells. Oncomine TCR Beta libraries from cultured CD4+ T cells were pooled using unique dual indexes and sequenced on an Illumina iSeq 100. In the authors' own workflow: Non-productive sequences were removed, and CDR3s that did not start with C, did not end with F or W, or were shorter than 7 amino acids were discarded. The MANAFEST web application identified antigen-specific clonotypes by comparing peptide-stimulated wells against reference wells and other culture wells. For a clone to be called positive, the clone needed an FDR below 0.05, an odds ratio above 5, and a productive frequency above 0.1% in at least two of three replicate wells. Clonotypes that were significantly expanded in both SARS-CoV-2 spike wells and at least one common cold coronavirus spike condition were defined as cross-reactive. Similarity between CDR3 sequences was evaluated in R version 3.6.1 using Levenshtein distances (stringdist) and unrooted phylogenetic trees (ape). The public reads were reprocessed in TCRdb via fastp at Q25 and MiXCR, keeping in-frame beta chains. Each CDR3 protein appears once, grouped with its most common genes and DNA. In this record, the V and J calls reflect TCRdb's handling and not the investigators' own analysis. The sample table contains 15,000 to 25,000 distinct CDR3 sequences; only one count was recorded for less than 60% of them. The ten largest make up roughly 2.6% of the sample.

Read against the paper, the sample's treatment or condition label means: approximately 11-day PBMC culture with coronavirus spike peptide pools or control peptides (ViraFEST assay). The study used the ViraFEST assay, which expanded antigen-specific T cells with peptide pools and then identified expanded clonotypes by TCR sequencing. The positive SARS-CoV-2 PCR tests of the convalescent patients were dated from March to December 2020, before the Alpha, Beta and Delta variants emerged in the United States. PBMCs were cultured at around 2.2 million per well in IMDM supplemented with around 5% human AB serum and around 9.5 IU/ml IL-2, with about 9 ug/ml peptide pools added. On days 3 and 7, half of the culture medium was replaced with fresh IL-2-containing medium. Once the cells had been in culture for roughly 11 days, the EasySep CD4+ T cell isolation kit was used to isolate CD4+ T cells by negative selection. PBMCs were separated from whole blood using Ficoll-Paque Plus gradient centrifugation and then either used fresh or cryopreserved at -140C. Each culture condition was generally run in triplicate wells.

The paper's findings and limits, for the study overall: In convalescent patients, a median approximately 90% of post-vaccine SARS-CoV-2-reactive clones were detected only after vaccination, suggesting vaccine-specific priming. Relatively few convalescent patients were included in the study, and early timepoints after natural infection were not analyzed. Of the vaccine-specific clones found in convalescent patients, nearly all (304 of 307) were mono-reactive for SARS-CoV-2 spike instead of being cross-reactive with common cold coronaviruses. An increase in the median number of SARS-CoV-2-reactive clonotypes from roughly 20 after infection to roughly 38 after vaccination was observed, but the change was not found to be significant.

A note on this clonotype: Its antigen is still unknown. Base qualities are not at hand, and no much larger clone is one base apart.

The CDR3 numbers 13 residues from cysteine through phenylalanine. The only DNA kept is the CDR3, 39 bases in frame from the first base. Deletion took 6 bases off V and 4 bases off J, with a span of 15 bases between the germline ends. In the germline V gene, CDR1 corresponds to SQVTM and CDR2 to ANQGSEA. This receptor was identified in a human donor who had recovered from COVID-19. The rearrangement combines TRBV29-1 with TRBJ1-1, and perhaps TRBD1 as D gene, on 6 matching bases. The source was CD4+ T cells from blood, cultured in vitro, collected after SARS-CoV-2 vaccination. The encoded CDR3 is CSVSQGSGTEAFF. In nucleotides, the sequence is TGCAGCGTCAGCCAGGGGAGTGGCACTGAAGCTTTCTTT.